This T cell receptor (beta chain) is drawn from a study of T cells in women clearing cervical HPV infection. Assay: immunoSEQ multiplex PCR; the TCRdb copy retains only in-frame clones and omits some. This sample's table has 34,000 or so clones. CDR3 length equals 14 residues. Germline CDR1 is SGHDT and CDR2 is YYEEEE. Concerning this clone itself: The CDR3 end is not reached by the read, which stops 3 residues before it; the germline J gene fills it in.

Material: blood buffy coat. This clonotype was obtained from a woman aged 18-69 years with a cervical HPV16 infection that either progressed to CIN3+ or cleared (not recorded which). The chain couples TRBV5-6 to TRBJ1-4, with D unresolved. The CDR3 spells CASSLEHYNSPLFF. The DNA read from the CDR3 is TGTGCCAGCAGCTTGGAACATTATAATTCACCA.